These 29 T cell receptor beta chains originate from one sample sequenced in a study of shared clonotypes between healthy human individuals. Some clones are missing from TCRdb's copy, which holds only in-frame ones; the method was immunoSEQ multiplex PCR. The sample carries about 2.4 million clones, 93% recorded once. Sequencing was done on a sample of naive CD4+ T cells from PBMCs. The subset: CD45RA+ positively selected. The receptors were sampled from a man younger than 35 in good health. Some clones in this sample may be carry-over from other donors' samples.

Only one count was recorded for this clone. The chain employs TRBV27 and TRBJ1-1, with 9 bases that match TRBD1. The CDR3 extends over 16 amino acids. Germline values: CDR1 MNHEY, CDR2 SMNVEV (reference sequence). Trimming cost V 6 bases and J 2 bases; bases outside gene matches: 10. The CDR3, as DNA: TGTGCCAGCAGGCCCTTAGGACAGGGGATCAACACTGAAGCTTTCTTT. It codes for CASRPLGQGINTEAFF.

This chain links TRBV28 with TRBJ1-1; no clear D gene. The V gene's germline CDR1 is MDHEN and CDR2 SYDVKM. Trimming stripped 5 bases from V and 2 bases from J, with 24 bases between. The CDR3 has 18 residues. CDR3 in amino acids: CASSPNRGPPNGNTEAFF. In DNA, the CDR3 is TGTGCCAGCAGTCCGAACCGAGGACCGCCGAACGGAAACACTGAAGCTTTCTTT.

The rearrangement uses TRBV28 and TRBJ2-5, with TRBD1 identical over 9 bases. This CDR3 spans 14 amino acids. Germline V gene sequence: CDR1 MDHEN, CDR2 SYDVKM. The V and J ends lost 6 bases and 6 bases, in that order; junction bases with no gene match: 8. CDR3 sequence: CASSLQGASKTQYF. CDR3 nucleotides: TGTGCCAGCAGCCTACAGGGGGCGTCGAAGACCCAGTACTTC.

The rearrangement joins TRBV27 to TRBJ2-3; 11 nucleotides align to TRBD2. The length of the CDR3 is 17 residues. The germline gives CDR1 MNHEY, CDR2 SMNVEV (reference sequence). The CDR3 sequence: CATTLRTSGRNKDTQYF. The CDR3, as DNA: TGTGCGACCACGTTGCGAACTAGCGGGAGAAACAAAGATACGCAGTATTTT.

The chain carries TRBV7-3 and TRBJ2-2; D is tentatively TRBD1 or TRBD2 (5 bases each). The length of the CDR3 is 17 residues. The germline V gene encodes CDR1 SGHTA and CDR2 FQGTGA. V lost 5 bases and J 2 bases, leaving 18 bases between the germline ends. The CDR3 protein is CASSQRRGPLNTGELFF. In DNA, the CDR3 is TGTGCCAGCAGCCAACGCCGGGGACCCCTCAACACCGGGGAGCTGTTTTTT.

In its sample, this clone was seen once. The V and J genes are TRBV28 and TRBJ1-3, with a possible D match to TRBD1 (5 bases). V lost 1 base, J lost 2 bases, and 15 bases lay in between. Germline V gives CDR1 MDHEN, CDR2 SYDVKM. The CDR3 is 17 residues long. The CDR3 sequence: CASSLFGGYEAGNTIYF. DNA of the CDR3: TGTGCCAGCAGTTTATTCGGGGGGTACGAGGCTGGAAACACCATATATTTT.

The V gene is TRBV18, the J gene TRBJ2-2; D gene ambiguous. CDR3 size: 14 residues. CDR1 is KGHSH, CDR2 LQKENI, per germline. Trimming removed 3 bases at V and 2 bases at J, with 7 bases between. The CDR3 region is CASSPGYNTGELFF. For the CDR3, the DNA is TGTGCCAGCTCACCGGGCTATAACACCGGGGAGCTGTTTTTT.

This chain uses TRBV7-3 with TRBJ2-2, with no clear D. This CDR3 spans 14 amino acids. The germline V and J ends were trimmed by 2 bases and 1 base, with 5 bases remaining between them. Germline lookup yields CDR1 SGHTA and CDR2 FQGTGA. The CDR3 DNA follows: TGTGCCAGCAGCTTATACCTGAACACCGGGGAGCTGTTTTTT. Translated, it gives CASSLYLNTGELFF.

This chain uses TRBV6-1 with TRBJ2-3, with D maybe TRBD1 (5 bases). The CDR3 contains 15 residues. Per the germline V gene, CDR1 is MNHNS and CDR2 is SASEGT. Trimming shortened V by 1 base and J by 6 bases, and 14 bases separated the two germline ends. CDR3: CASSEGGPVLDTQYF. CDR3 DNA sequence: TGTGCCAGCAGTGAAGGGGGCCCGGTTCTGGATACGCAGTATTTT.

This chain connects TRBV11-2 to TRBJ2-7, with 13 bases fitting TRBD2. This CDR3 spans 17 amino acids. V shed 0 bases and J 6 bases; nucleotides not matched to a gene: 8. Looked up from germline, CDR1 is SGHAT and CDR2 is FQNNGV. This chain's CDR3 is CASSLERTSGSRSEQYF. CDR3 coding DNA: TGTGCCAGCAGCTTAGAAAGGACTAGCGGGAGCAGGTCCGAGCAGTACTTC.

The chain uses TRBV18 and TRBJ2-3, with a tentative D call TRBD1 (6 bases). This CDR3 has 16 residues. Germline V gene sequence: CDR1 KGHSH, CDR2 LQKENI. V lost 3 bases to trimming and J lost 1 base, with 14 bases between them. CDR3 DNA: TGTGCCAGCTCACCGCTAGGGGGTATGGGCACAGATACGCAGTATTTT. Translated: CASSPLGGMGTDTQYF.

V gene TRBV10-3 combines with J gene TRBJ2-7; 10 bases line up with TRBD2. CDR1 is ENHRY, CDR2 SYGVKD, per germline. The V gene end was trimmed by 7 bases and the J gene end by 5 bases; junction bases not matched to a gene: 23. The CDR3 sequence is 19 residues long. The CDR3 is CAIKPGGVTFSGRSNEQYF. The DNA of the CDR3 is TGTGCCATCAAACCAGGGGGGGTTACCTTTAGCGGGAGGTCCAACGAGCAGTACTTC.

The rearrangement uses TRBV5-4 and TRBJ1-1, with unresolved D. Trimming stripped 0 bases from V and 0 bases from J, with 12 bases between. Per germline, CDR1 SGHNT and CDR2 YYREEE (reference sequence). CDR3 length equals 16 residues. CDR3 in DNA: TGTGCCAGCAGCTTGGCCTCTGGGCGTCTGAACACTGAAGCTTTCTTT. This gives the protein CASSLASGRLNTEAFF.

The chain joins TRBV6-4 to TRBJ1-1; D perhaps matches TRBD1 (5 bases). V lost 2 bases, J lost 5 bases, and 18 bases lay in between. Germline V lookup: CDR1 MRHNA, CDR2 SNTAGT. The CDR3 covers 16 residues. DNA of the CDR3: TGTGCCAGCAGTGACGGGAGGGGCGGAGGTAGAACTGAAGCTTTCTTT. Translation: CASSDGRGGGRTEAFF.

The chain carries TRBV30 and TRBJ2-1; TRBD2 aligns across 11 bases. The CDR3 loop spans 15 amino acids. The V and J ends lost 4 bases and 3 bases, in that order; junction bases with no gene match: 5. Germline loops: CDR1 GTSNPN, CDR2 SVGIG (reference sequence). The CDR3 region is CAWTQTSGSYNEQFF. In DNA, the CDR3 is TGTGCCTGGACCCAAACTAGCGGGAGCTACAATGAGCAGTTCTTC.

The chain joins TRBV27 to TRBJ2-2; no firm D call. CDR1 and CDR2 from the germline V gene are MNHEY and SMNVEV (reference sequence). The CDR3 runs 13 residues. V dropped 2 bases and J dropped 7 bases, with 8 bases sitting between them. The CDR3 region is CASSLVWGGELFF. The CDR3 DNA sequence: TGTGCCAGCAGTTTAGTTTGGGGCGGGGAGCTGTTTTTT.

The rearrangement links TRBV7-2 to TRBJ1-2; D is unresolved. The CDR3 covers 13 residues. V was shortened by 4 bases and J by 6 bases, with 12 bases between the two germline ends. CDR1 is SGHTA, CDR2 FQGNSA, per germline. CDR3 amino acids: CASSSASRNGYTF. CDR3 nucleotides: TGTGCCAGCAGCTCCGCCTCCCGGAATGGCTACACCTTC.

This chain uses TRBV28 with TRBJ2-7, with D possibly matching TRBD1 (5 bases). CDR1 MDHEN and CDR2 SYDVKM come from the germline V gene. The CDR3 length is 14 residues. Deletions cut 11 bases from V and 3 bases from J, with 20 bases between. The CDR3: CASGHRDRVYEQYF. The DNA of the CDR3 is TGTGCCTCCGGCCACCGAGACAGAGTCTACGAGCAGTACTTC.

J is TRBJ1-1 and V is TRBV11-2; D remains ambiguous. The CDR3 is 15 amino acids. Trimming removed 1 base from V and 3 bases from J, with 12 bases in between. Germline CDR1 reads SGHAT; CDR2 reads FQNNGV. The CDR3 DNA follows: TGTGCCAGCAGCTTAGCCCCGAGGAGGGACACTGAAGCTTTCTTT. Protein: CASSLAPRRDTEAFF.

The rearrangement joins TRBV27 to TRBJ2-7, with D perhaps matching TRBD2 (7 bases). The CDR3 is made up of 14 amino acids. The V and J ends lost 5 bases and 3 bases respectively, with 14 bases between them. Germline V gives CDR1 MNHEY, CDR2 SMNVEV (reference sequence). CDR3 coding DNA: TGTGCCAGCAGTCGGGGGGCGCAGAACTACGAGCAGTACTTC. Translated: CASSRGAQNYEQYF.

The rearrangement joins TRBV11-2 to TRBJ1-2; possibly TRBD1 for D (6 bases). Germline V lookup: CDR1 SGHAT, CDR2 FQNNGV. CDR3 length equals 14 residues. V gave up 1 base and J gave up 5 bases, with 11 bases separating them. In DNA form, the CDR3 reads TGTGCCAGCAGCTTAGTGGAACAGGGATATGGCTACACCTTC. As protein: CASSLVEQGYGYTF.

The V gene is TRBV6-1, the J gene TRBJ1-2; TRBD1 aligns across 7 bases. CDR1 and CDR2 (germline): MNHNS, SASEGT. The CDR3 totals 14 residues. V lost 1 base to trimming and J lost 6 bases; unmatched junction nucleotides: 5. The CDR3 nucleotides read TGTGCCAGCAGTGAAGGACAGGGAATTCATGGCTACACCTTC. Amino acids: CASSEGQGIHGYTF.

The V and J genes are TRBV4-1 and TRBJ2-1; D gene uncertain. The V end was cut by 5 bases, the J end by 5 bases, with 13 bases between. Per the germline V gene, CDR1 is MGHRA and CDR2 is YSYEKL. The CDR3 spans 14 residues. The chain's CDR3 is CASSWVSLNNEQFF. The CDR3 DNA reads TGCGCCAGCAGCTGGGTTTCATTAAACAATGAGCAGTTCTTC.

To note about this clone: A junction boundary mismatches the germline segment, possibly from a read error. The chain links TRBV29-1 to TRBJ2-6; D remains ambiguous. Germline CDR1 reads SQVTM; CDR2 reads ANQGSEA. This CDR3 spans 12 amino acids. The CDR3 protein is CSVGSGTNVLTF. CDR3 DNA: TGCAGCGTTGGCAGTGGGACCAACGTCCTGACTTTC.

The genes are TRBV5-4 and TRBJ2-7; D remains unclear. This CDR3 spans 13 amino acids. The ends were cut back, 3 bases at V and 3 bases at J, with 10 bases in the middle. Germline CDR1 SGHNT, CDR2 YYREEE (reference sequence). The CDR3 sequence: CASSSGQYYEQYF. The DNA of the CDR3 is TGTGCCAGCAGCTCCGGCCAGTACTACGAGCAGTACTTC. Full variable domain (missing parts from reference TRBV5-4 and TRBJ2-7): ETGVTQSPTHLIKTRGQQVTLRCSSQSGHNTVSWYQQALGQGPQFIFQYYREEENGRGNFPPRFSGLQFPNYSSELNVNALELDDSALYLCASSSGQYYEQYFGPGTRLTVT.

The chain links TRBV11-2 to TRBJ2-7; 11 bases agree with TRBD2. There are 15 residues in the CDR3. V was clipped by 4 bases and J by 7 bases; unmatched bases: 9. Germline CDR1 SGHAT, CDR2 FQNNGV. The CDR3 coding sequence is TGTGCCAGCAGCTGGGGACTAGCGGCCCTCTGGGAGCAGTACTTC. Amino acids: CASSWGLAALWEQYF.

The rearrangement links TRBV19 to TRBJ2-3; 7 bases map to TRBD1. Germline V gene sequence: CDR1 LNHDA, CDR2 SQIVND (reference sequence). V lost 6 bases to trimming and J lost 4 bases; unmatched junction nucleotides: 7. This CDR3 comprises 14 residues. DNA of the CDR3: TGTGCCAGTAGCGGGCGGCAGGGGGCAGATACGCAGTATTTT. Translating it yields CASSGRQGADTQYF.

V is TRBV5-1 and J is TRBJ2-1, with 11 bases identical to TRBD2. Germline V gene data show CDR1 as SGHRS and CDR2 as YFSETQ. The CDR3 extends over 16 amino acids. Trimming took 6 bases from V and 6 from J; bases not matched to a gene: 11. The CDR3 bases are TGCGCCAGCACCCCGGACCCGGGACTAGCGGCCAATGAGCAGTTCTTC. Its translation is CASTPDPGLAANEQFF.

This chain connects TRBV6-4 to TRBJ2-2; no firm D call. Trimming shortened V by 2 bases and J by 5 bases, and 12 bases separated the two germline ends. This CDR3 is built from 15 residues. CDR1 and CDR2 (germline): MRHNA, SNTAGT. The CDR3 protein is CASSDPLVRTGELFF. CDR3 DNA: TGTGCCAGCAGTGACCCTTTGGTGCGGACCGGGGAGCTGTTTTTT.